These T cell receptor beta chains were read from a single sample in a study of shared clonotypes between healthy human individuals. The table came from immunoSEQ multiplex PCR; TCRdb's copy has only in-frame clones and leaves some out. The table lists a few million clones, just over 90% of them singletons, with under 0.45% in the top ten. The material sequenced was naive CD4+ T cells from PBMCs. The receptors stem from a man between 18 and 35 years old in good health. Some clones in this sample may be carry-over from other donors' samples. Both conserved end residues are part of each CDR3. A D gene is named only where the DNA matches it firmly. Some rows have no size entry. The others give once, few or many, or a class for an expanded clone.

>TRBV29-1|TRBD1|TRBJ1-4|NA
TGCAGCGTTGGGTCGGGACAGGGGGTTGAAAAACTGTTTTTT
CSVGSGQGVEKLFF
>TRBV4-2|TRBD2|TRBJ2-3|once
TGTGCCAGCAGCCCCGTAGCGGGTGACACAGATACGCAGTATTTT
CASSPVAGDTDTQYF
>TRBV19|NA|TRBJ1-2|NA
TGTGCCAGTAGTATTTGGGGAGAATTTAACTATGGCTACACCTTC
CASSIWGEFNYGYTF
>TRBV6-6|NA|TRBJ2-7|NA
TGTGCCAGCAGTCTACCCGCAGAGGCAGCCTACGAGCAGTACTTC
CASSLPAEAAYEQYF
>TRBV2|NA|TRBJ2-2|NA
TGTGCCAGCAGTCCTAGCGCGAACACCGGGGAGCTGTTTTTT
CASSPSANTGELFF
>TRBV18|NA|TRBJ2-5|NA
TGTGCCAGCTCACCCCAGGGCGCCCAGTACTTC
CASSPQGAQYF
>TRBV6-1|TRBD2|TRBJ2-7|NA
TGTGCCAGCCTTTATAGCGGGGTCCGCTACGAGCAGTACTTC
CASLYSGVRYEQYF
>TRBV7-9|TRBD2|TRBJ2-1|NA
TGTGCCAGCAGCGTACTATCGCGGGAGCGGGAGTCTTACAATGAGCAGTTCTTC
CASSVLSRERESYNEQFF
>TRBV18|NA|TRBJ1-5|NA
TGTGCCAGCTCACCGGGGAATAGCAATCAGCCCCAGCATTTT
CASSPGNSNQPQHF
>TRBV6-6|NA|TRBJ2-5|NA
TGTGCCAGTTCGGTGGCTACGCCCCAAGAGACCCAGTACTTC
CASSVATPQETQYF
>TRBV2|NA|TRBJ2-7|once
TGTGCCAGCAGGCGGAGCAGGGAGCAGTACTTC
CASRRSREQYF
>TRBV6-5|NA|TRBJ1-2|NA
TGTGCCAGCAGAGTAGCTGGCGAACTGGGCTACACCTTC
CASRVAGELGYTF
>TRBV29-1|NA|TRBJ1-2|NA
TGCAGCGTTGCCGCAGGGAGCTATGGCTACACCTTC
CSVAAGSYGYTF
>TRBV7-3|NA|TRBJ2-2|NA
TGTGCCAGCAGAGGAACTTCCGCCACCGGGGAGCTGTTTTTT
CASRGTSATGELFF
>TRBV19|NA|TRBJ1-2|NA
TGTGCCAGTAGTGGAGGACAGCCCAGGGGTCCTAGCTATGGCTACACCTTC
CASSGGQPRGPSYGYTF
>TRBV5-1|NA|TRBJ2-7|NA
TGCGCCAGCAGCCCCGAGTCCTACGAGCAGTACTTC
CASSPESYEQYF
>TRBV5-4|TRBD2|TRBJ2-1|NA
TGTGCCAGCACCCCCGAGCGGGACCGGAATGAGCAGTTCTTC
CASTPERDRNEQFF
>TRBV2|NA|TRBJ2-3|NA
TGTGCCAGCAGTGGAAGAGGGCGCGCAGATACGCAGTATTTT
CASSGRGRADTQYF
>TRBV14|NA|TRBJ1-2|NA
TGTGCCAGCAGCCAACTAGGAGGGGGACGCCTTAACTATGGCTACACCTTC
CASSQLGGGRLNYGYTF
>TRBV21-1|NA|TRBJ1-3|NA
TGTGCCAGCAGTCGCTTAGTGCCGAACTCTGGAAACACCATATATTTT
CASSRLVPNSGNTIYF
>TRBV5-1|NA|TRBJ1-5|once
TGCGCCAGCAGCTTGGAGGGGACGGGGACTCAGCCCCAGCATTTT
CASSLEGTGTQPQHF
>TRBV27|NA|TRBJ1-2|NA
TGTGCCAGCAGGGTAGACAGAGCCCCTAACTATGGCTACACCTTC
CASRVDRAPNYGYTF
>TRBV5-1|NA|TRBJ2-1|NA
TGCGCCAGCAGCCCGGCGGCCGCGCGGTACGAGCAGTTCTTC
CASSPAAARYEQFF
>TRBV5-1|NA|TRBJ2-1|NA
TGCGCCAGCAGCTTGGCCAGCACGGGTGAGCAGTTCTTC
CASSLASTGEQFF
>TRBV9|TRBD1|TRBJ2-7|NA
TGTGCCAGCAGCGCCAGGGGGTACTCCTACGAGCAGTACTTC
CASSARGYSYEQYF
>TRBV10-3|TRBD1|TRBJ1-5|NA
TGTGCCATCAGCAGACAGGGGGCGGGAGGTCAGCCCCAGCATTTT
CAISRQGAGGQPQHF
>TRBV15|TRBD1|TRBJ2-7|NA
TGTGCCACCAGCAGAGGGACAGGGGTCTCCTACGAGCAGTACTTC
CATSRGTGVSYEQYF
>TRBV7-2|TRBD2|TRBJ2-7|NA
TGTGCCAGCAGCTTAGGACTAGCTGAGGCCTACGAGCAGTACTTC
CASSLGLAEAYEQYF
>TRBV5-4|NA|TRBJ1-3|NA
TGTGCCAGCAGCTTGTTCGGACAGCTGGGAAACACCATATATTTT
CASSLFGQLGNTIYF
>TRBV2|NA|TRBJ2-7|NA
TGTGCCAGCGGGCCGGTGGGGGTTCCCTACGAGCAGTACTTC
CASGPVGVPYEQYF
>TRBV5-7|NA|TRBJ1-5|NA
TGTGCCAGCAGCTTGTTGGCAACGGGCAACAATCAGCCCCAGCATTTT
CASSLLATGNNQPQHF
>TRBV25-1|NA|TRBJ1-5|NA
TGTGCCAGCAGTGACAGGGCTAGCAATCAGCCCCAGCATTTT
CASSDRASNQPQHF
>TRBV10-3|TRBD1|TRBJ2-5|NA
TGTGCCACCGGGGACAGACAAGAGACCCAGTACTTC
CATGDRQETQYF
>TRBV7-9|NA|TRBJ2-1|NA
TGTGCCAGCAGCTTAAGTAACACGAGCTCCTACAATGAGCAGTTCTTC
CASSLSNTSSYNEQFF
>TRBV19|TRBD1|TRBJ1-5|NA
TGTGCCACCTCGGACAGGGGCTATCAGCCCCAGCATTTT
CATSDRGYQPQHF
>TRBV2|NA|TRBJ1-5|NA
TGTGCCAGCAGGGACAGATTGAATCAGCCCCAGCATTTT
CASRDRLNQPQHF
>TRBV5-1|TRBD1|TRBJ1-1|NA
TGCGCCAGCAGCCCCACAGGGGACACTGAAGCTTTCTTT
CASSPTGDTEAFF
>TRBV4-3|TRBD2|TRBJ2-3|NA
TGCGCCAGCAGCCTGGCGGGGACTAGAACAGATACGCAGTATTTT
CASSLAGTRTDTQYF
>TRBV28|TRBD2|TRBJ2-1|NA
TGTGCCAGCAGTTTAATCCCCGGGACTAGCGCATACAATGAGCAGTTCTTC
CASSLIPGTSAYNEQFF
>TRBV9|TRBD1|TRBJ1-5|NA
TGTGCCAGCAGCGAGGGGACAGGGGGCGCTTATAGCAATCAGCCCCAGCATTTT
CASSEGTGGAYSNQPQHF
>TRBV30|NA|TRBJ2-3|NA
TGTGCCTGGAGTGTAGGCACAGATACGCAGTATTTT
CAWSVGTDTQYF
>TRBV7-6|TRBD1|TRBJ2-7|NA
TGTGCCAGCAGCTTACAGGGGGCCTACGAGCAGTACTTC
CASSLQGAYEQYF
>TRBV6-5|NA|TRBJ2-3|NA
TGTGCCAGCAGTTACCCGGGGACAGATACGCAGTATTTT
CASSYPGTDTQYF
>TRBV5-1|NA|TRBJ2-1|NA
TGCGCCAGCAGCTGGGGCCCCCCTGGCCTGAGTGAGCAGTTCTTC
CASSWGPPGLSEQFF
>TRBV5-1|TRBD1|TRBJ2-7|NA
TGCGCCAGCAGCTTGCTTGGGACAGGGGTATCCTACGAGCAGTACTTC
CASSLLGTGVSYEQYF
>TRBV28|NA|TRBJ2-5|NA
TGTGCCAGCACCGGCCTTGTAGAGACCCAGTACTTC
CASTGLVETQYF
>TRBV10-3|TRBD1|TRBJ2-4|NA
TGTGCCATCGGACTCAGGGGACAGATTCAGTACTTC
CAIGLRGQIQYF
>TRBV29-1|NA|TRBJ1-3|NA
TGCAGCCGGTGGGGCGGGCCTCTCTTCGGAAACACCATATATTTT
CSRWGGPLFGNTIYF
>TRBV2|NA|TRBJ1-1|NA
TGTGCCGGGAGGCGGGAGATGAACACTGAAGCTTTCTTT
CAGRREMNTEAFF
>TRBV5-1|TRBD2|TRBJ2-1|NA
TGCGCCAGCAGCTTCACGGCGGGAGGCCTCCCCCACAATGAGCAGTTCTTC
CASSFTAGGLPHNEQFF
>TRBV10-3|NA|TRBJ2-1|NA
TGTGCCATCAGTGGAATGGCCCGGCCCTCACGCTGGGGCTCCTACAATGAGCAGTTCTTC
CAISGMARPSRWGSYNEQFF
>TRBV6-6|NA|TRBJ1-2|NA
TGTGCCAGCAGTATCACAGAGAGTGGCTACACCTTC
CASSITESGYTF
>TRBV19|NA|TRBJ1-5|NA
TGTGCCAGTAGTATCGGGGGACGCAATCAGCCCCAGCATTTT
CASSIGGRNQPQHF
>TRBV28|TRBD2|TRBJ2-3|NA
TGTGCCAGCAGTCTCCGAGCGGGAGGGCGGGACACAGATACGCAGTATTTT
CASSLRAGGRDTDTQYF
>TRBV7-8|TRBD2|TRBJ2-3|NA
TGTGCCAGCAGCTTCCGCCTAGCGGTCAGGGATACGCAGTATTTT
CASSFRLAVRDTQYF